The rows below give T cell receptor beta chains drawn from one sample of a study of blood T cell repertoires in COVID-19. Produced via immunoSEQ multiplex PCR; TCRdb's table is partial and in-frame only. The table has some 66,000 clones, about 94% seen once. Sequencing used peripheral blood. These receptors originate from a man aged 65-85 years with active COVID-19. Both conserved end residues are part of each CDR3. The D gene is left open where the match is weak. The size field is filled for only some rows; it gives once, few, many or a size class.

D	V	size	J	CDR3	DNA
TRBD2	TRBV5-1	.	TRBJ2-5	CASSLGLAGAETQYF	TGCGCCAGCAGCTTGGGACTAGCGGGGGCAGAGACCCAGTACTTC
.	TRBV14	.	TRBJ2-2	CASSRTVTNTGELFF	TGTGCCAGCAGCCGGACAGTTACGAACACCGGGGAGCTGTTTTTT
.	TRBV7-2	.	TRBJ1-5	CASSPQVGSRNQPQHF	TGTGCCAGCAGCCCCCAGGTTGGGAGCCGCAATCAGCCCCAGCATTTT
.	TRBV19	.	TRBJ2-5	CASSTFQGYQETQYF	TGTGCCAGTAGTACCTTCCAGGGGTACCAAGAGACCCAGTACTTC
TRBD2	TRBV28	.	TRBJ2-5	CASSLPGTSGVVETQYF	TGTGCCAGCAGTTTACCCGGGACTAGCGGGGTAGTTGAGACCCAGTACTTC
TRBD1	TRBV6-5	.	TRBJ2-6	CASKGASSGANVLTF	TGTGCCAGTAAGGGGGCGAGTTCTGGGGCCAACGTCCTGACTTTC
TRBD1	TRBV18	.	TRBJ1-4	CASSRGQGSAAGEKLFF	TGTGCCAGCTCACGTGGACAGGGGTCGGCCGCGGGTGAAAAACTGTTTTTT
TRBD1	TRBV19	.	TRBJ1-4	CASSPLTAGQGRLKLFF	TGTGCCAGTAGTCCCTTAACGGCGGGACAGGGGAGATTAAAACTGTTTTTT
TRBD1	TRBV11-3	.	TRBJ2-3	CASSHGTGGSTDTQYF	TGTGCCAGCAGCCACGGGACAGGGGGTAGTACAGATACGCAGTATTTT
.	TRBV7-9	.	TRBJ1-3	CASSLDIGNTIYF	TGTGCCAGCAGCTTAGACATCGGAAACACCATATATTTT
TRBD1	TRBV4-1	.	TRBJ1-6	CASSTQTGMGNSPLHF	TGCGCCAGCAGCACACAGACAGGGATGGGGAATTCACCCCTCCACTTT
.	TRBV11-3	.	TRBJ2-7	CASSLDWWADTSYEQYF	TGTGCCAGCAGCTTAGATTGGTGGGCTGATACTTCCTACGAGCAGTACTTC
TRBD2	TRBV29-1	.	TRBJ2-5	CSVTSGGARETQYF	TGCAGCGTGACTAGCGGGGGGGCTCGGGAGACCCAGTACTTC
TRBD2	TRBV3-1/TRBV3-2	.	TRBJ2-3	CASSPLAVSTDTQYF	TGTGCCAGCAGCCCACTAGCGGTCAGCACAGATACGCAGTATTTT
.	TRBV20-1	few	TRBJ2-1	CSVIIDNEQFF	TGCAGTGTCATCATAGACAATGAGCAGTTCTTC
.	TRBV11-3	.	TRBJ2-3	CASSPSSDTQYF	TGTGCCAGCAGCCCGAGTTCAGATACGCAGTATTTT
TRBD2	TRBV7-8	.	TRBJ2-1	CASTIGTSGGHEQFF	TGTGCCAGCACCATAGGAACTAGCGGGGGGCATGAGCAGTTCTTC
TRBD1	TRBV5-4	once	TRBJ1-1	CASSHRQGLNTEAFF	TGTGCCAGCAGCCATCGACAGGGGCTCAACACTGAAGCTTTCTTT
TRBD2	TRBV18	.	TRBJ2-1	CASSPGLAGNYNEQFF	TGTGCCAGCTCACCAGGACTAGCGGGGAACTACAATGAGCAGTTCTTC
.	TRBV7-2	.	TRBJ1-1	CASSLELLPNTEAFF	TGTGCCAGCAGCTTAGAGCTCCTACCCAACACTGAAGCTTTCTTT
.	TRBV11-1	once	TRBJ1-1	CASSQAGVYTEAFF	TGTGCCAGCAGCCAAGCAGGGGTTTACACTGAAGCTTTCTTT
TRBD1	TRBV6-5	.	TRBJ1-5	CASRQGTSNQPQHF	TGTGCCAGCAGACAGGGGACAAGCAATCAGCCCCAGCATTTT
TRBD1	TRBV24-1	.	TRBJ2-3	CATSDRQGRTDTQYF	TGTGCCACCAGTGATAGACAGGGTCGAACAGATACGCAGTATTTT
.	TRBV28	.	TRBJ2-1	CASSFGGTTSYNEQFF	TGTGCCAGCAGTTTCGGGGGGACAACCTCCTACAATGAGCAGTTCTTC
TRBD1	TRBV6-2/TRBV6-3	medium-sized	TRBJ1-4	CASSYTDRSNEKLFF	TGTGCCAGCAGTTACACGGACAGGAGCAATGAAAAACTGTTTTTT